The 5 T cell receptor beta chains below were found in one sample sequenced in a study of Ad26.COV2.S vaccination and SARS-CoV-2 variants. Treatment denoted: 15 to 20 received Ad26.COV2.S at low or high dose, single or two shots; 5 received placebo; per-sample allocation not given. Collection of samples fell on day 63 after the first vaccine or placebo injection. Generated by immunoSEQ multiplex PCR, the TCRdb table keeps only in-frame clones and is missing some. This table has about 680,000 clones, roughly 90% appearing once. The starting material was peripheral blood, obtained in a trial of Ad26.COV2.S vaccine versus placebo. The receptors shown here come from a person aged 18 to 65 who received the Ad26.COV2.S COVID-19 vaccine or a placebo.

This chain links TRBV5-1 with TRBJ1-1; D is perhaps TRBD1 (6 bases). In germline, CDR1 is SGHRS, CDR2 YFSETQ. Trimming took 4 bases from V and 1 from J, leaving 14 bases between them. CDR3 size: 15 residues. CDR3 nucleotides: TGCGCCAGCAGCGGCCCTGTAGGGGGGAACACTGAAGCTTTCTTT. This gives the protein CASSGPVGGNTEAFF.

V gene TRBV5-4 combines with J gene TRBJ2-1, with D perhaps matching TRBD2 (6 bases). CDR1 and CDR2 (germline): SGHNT, YYREEE (reference sequence). V lost 0 bases and J lost 1, with 11 bases in between. The length of the CDR3 is 16 residues. DNA of the CDR3: TGTGCCAGCAGCTTGGGGGGAGGACGGTCCTACAATGAGCAGTTCTTC. Its protein product is CASSLGGGRSYNEQFF.

In the case of this clone: The identical CDR3 is also encoded by other nucleotide sequences in the sample. V usage is TRBV20-1 and J usage is TRBJ1-5, with a possible D match to TRBD1 (5 bases). Per germline, CDR1 DFQATT and CDR2 SNEGSKA (reference sequence). This CDR3 is built from 13 residues. The germline V and J ends were trimmed by 3 bases and 1 base, with 7 bases remaining between them. The CDR3 here is CSASGDSNQPQHF. In DNA, the CDR3 is TGCAGTGCTAGTGGGGACAGCAATCAGCCCCAGCATTTT.

The chain is built from TRBV7-2 and TRBJ1-2, with D possibly being TRBD1 (6 bases). Trimming removed 6 bases at V and 8 bases at J, with 19 bases between. This CDR3 is 14 amino acids long. CDR1 is SGHTA and CDR2 is FQGNSA in the germline V gene. In DNA form, the CDR3 reads TGTGCCAGCAGGCCCGATGTTACAGGGTCCGGCTACACCTTC. The encoded protein is CASRPDVTGSGYTF. Combining the CDR3 with reference TRBV7-2 and TRBJ1-2 gives the whole variable domain GAGVSQSPSNKVTEKGKDVELRCDPISGHTALYWYRQSLGQGLEFLIYFQGNSAPDKSGLPSDRFSAERTGGSVSTLTIQRTQQEDSAVYLCASRPDVTGSGYTFGSGTRLTVV.

Only one count was recorded for this clone. V usage is TRBV18 and J usage is TRBJ2-7, with TRBD1 matching over 8 bases. The CDR3 is made up of 20 amino acids. CDR1 is KGHSH and CDR2 is LQKENI in the germline V gene. V was clipped by 2 bases and J by 0 bases; unmatched bases: 18. CDR3 region: CASSPGGQGHMYYDSYEQYF. The CDR3 DNA follows: TGTGCCAGCTCACCAGGAGGACAGGGACATATGTATTACGACTCCTACGAGCAGTACTTC. Drawing the rest from reference TRBV18 and TRBJ2-7, the complete variable domain is NAGVMQNPRHLVRRRGQEARLRCSPMKGHSHVYWYRQLPEEGLKFMVYLQKENIIDESGMPKERFSAEFPKEGPSILRIQQVVRGDSAAYFCASSPGGQGHMYYDSYEQYFGPGTRLTVT.